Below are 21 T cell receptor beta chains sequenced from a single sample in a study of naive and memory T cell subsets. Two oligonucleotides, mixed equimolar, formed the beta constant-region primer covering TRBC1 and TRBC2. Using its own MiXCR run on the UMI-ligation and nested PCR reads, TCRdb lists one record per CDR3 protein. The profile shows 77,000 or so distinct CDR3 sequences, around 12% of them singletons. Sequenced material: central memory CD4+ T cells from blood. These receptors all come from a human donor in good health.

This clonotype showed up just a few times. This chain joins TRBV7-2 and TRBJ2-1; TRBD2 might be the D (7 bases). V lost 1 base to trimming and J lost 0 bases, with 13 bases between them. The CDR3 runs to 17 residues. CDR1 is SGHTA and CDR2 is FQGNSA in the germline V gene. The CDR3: CASSLDRGANSYNEQFF. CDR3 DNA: TGTGCCAGCAGCTTAGATCGGGGGGCCAACTCCTACAATGAGCAGTTCTTC.

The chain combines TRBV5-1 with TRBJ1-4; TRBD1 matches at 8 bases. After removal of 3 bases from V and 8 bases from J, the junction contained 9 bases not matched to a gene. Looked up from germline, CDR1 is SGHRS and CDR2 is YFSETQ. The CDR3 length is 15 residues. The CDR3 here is CASSYGTGPKEKLFF. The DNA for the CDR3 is TGCGCCAGCAGCTACGGGACAGGCCCCAAAGAAAAACTGTTTTTT.

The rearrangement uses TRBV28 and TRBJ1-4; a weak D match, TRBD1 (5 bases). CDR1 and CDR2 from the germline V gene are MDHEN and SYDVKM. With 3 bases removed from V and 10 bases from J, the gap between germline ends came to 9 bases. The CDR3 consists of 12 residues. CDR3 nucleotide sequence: TGTGCCAGCAGTTTTTGGAGGGGAAAACTGTTTTTT. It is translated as CASSFWRGKLFF.

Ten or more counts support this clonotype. CDR3 coding DNA: TGTGCCACCAGCGAAGGACAGGGGACCCCTGGGGCCAACGTCCTGACTTTC. Protein sequence: CATSEGQGTPGANVLTF. The gene calls are TRBV24-1 and TRBJ2-6; 9 bases map to TRBD1. This CDR3 region has 17 residues. Germline values: CDR1 KGHDR, CDR2 SFDVKD. V dropped 7 bases and J dropped 2; count of bases not matched to a gene: 8.

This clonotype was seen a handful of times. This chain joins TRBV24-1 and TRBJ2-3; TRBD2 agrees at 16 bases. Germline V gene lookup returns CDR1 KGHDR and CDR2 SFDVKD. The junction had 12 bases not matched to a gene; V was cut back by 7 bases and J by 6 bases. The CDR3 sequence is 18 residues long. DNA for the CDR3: TGTGCCACCAGCCCCTCCCAGGGACTAGCGGGAGGGGAGGATACGCAGTATTTT. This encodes CATSPSQGLAGGEDTQYF.

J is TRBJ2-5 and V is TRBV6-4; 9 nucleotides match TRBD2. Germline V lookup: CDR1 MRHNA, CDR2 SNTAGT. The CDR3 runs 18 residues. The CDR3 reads CVWLGEAGPSGNQETQYF. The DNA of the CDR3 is TGTGTCTGGCTTGGCGAGGCCGGGCCTAGCGGGAACCAAGAGACCCAGTACTTC.

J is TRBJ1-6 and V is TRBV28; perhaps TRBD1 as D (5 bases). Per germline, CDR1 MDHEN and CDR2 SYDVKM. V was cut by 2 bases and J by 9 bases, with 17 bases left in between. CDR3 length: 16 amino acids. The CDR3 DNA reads TGTGCCAGCAGTTTAGGGGGGGTTGGGACGCCTTCACCCCTCCACTTT. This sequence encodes CASSLGGVGTPSPLHF.

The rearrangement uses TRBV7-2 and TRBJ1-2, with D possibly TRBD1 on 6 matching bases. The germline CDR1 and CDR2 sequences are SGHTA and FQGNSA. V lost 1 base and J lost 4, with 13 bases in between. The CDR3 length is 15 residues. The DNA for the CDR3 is TGTGCCAGCAGCTTAGATCCGGGGGCGAGCTATGGCTACACCTTC. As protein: CASSLDPGASYGYTF.

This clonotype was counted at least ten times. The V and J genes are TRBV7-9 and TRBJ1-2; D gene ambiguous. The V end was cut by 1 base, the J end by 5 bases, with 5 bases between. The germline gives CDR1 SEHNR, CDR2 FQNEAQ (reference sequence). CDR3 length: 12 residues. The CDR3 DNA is TGTGCCAGCAGCTTAGGCAGTTATGGCTACACCTTC. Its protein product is CASSLGSYGYTF.

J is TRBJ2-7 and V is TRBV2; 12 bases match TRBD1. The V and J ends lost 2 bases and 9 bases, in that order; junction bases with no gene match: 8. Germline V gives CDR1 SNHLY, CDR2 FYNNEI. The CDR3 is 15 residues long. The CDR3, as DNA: TGTGCCAGCAGTGAATCCGGGACAGGGGGCCTCGCGCAGTACTTC. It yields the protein CASSESGTGGLAQYF.

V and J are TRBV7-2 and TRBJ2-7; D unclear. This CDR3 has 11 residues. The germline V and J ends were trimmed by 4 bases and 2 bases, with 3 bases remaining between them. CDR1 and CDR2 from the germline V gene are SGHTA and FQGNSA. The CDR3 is CASSSAYEQYF. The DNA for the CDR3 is TGTGCCAGCAGCTCCGCCTACGAGCAGTACTTC.

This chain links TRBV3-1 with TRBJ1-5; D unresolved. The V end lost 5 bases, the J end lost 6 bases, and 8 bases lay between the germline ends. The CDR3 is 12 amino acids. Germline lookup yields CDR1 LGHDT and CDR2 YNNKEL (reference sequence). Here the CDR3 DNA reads TGTGCCAGCAGCATTAACGGTCAGCCCCAGCATTTT. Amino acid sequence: CASSINGQPQHF. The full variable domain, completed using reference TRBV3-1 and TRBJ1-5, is DTAVSQTPKYLVTQMGNDKSIKCEQNLGHDTMYWYKQDSKKFLKIMFSYNNKELIINETVPNRFSPKSPDKAHLNLHINSLELGDSAVYFCASSINGQPQHFGDGTRLSIL.

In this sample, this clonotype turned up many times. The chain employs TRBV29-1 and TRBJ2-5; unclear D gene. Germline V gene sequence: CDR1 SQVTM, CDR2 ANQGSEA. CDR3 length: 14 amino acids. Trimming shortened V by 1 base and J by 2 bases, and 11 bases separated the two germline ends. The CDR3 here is CSVEAPGSQETQYF. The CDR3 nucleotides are TGCAGCGTTGAAGCCCCGGGCAGTCAAGAGACCCAGTACTTC.

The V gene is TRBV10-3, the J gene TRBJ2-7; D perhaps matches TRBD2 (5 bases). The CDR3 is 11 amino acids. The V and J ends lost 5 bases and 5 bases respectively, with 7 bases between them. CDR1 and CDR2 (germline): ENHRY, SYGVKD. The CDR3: CAISRRDEQYF. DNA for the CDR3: TGTGCCATCAGTAGGCGGGACGAGCAGTACTTC.

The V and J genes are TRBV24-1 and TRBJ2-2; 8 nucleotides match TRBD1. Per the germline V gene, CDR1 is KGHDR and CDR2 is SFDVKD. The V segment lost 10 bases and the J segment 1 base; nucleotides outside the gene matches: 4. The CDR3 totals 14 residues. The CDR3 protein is CATTGTGNTGELFF. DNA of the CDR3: TGTGCCACAACCGGGACAGGGAACACCGGGGAGCTGTTTTTT.

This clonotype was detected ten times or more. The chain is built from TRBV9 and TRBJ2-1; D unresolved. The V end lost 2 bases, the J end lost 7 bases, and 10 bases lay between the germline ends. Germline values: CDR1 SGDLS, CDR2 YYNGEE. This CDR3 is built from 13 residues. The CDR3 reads CASSVAPLNEQFF. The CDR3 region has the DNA TGTGCCAGCAGCGTGGCTCCTCTAAATGAGCAGTTCTTC.

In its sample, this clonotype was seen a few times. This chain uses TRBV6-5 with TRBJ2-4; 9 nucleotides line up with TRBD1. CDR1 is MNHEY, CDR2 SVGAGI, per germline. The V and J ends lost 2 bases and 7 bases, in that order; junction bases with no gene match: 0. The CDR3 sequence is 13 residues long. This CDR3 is CASSYGQGNIQYF. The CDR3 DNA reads TGTGCCAGCAGTTACGGACAGGGGAACATTCAGTACTTC.

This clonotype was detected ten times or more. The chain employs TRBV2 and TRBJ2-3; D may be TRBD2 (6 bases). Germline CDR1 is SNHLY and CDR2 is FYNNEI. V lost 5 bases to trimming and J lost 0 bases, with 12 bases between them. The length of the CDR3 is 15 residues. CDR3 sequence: CASSLARPSTDTQYF. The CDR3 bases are TGTGCCAGCAGTCTAGCGAGACCTAGCACAGATACGCAGTATTTT.

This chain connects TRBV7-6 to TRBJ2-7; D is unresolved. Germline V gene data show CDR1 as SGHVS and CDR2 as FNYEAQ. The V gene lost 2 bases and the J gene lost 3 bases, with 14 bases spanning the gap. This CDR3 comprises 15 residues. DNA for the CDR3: TGTGCCAGCAGCTTAAGTTCGGGTAGTTTCTACGAGCAGTACTTC. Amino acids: CASSLSSGSFYEQYF. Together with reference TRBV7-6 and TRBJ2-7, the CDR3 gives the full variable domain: GAGVSQSPRYKVTKRGQDVALRCDPISGHVSLYWYRQALGQGPEFLTYFNYEAQQDKSGLPNDRFSAERPEGSISTLTIQRTEQRDSAMYRCASSLSSGSFYEQYFGPGTRLTVT.

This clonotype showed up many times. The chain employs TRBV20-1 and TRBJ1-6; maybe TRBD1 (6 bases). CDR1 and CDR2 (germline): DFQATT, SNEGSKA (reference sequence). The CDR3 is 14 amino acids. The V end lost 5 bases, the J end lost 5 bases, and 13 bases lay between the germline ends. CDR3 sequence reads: CSADIQGNNSPLHF. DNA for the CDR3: TGCAGTGCTGATATTCAGGGGAATAATTCACCCCTCCACTTT.

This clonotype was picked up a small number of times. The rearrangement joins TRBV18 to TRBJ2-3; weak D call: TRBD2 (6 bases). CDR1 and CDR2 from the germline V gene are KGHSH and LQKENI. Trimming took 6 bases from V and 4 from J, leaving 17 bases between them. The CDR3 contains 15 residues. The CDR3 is CASSLGRIKADTQYF. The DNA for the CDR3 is TGTGCCAGCTCCTTGGGGAGGATCAAGGCAGATACGCAGTATTTT.